The 21 T cell receptor beta chains reported below all come from one sample, sequenced in a study of T cells in Graves' hyperthyroidism and ophthalmopathy (dated by TCRdb to the late 2010s). The library was prepared using multiplex PCR. Sequencing instrument: Illumina HiSeq 2000. TCR beta CDR3 regions were amplified from RNA transcripts. For the first round of RT-PCR on the TCR CDR3, the HTBI primer set was used together with the Qiagen OneStep RT-PCR kit. TCRdb cleaned the public reads at Q25 with fastp, built clones with MiXCR and kept in-frame beta chains. Identical CDR3 proteins give one entry, which carries the most common genes and DNA. The sample table shows 300,000 to 400,000 distinct CDR3 sequences, and around 13% are seen once. 9.5% to 11% of the sample goes to the ten largest clones. The material sequenced was blood. The receptors were gathered from a woman in her sixties or seventies with Graves' hyperthyroidism.

This clonotype was seen more than once but under ten times. A read error may produce the germline difference seen at one junction end. V and J are TRBV11-3 and TRBJ1-6; tentatively, D is TRBD1 (6 bases). This CDR3 spans 17 amino acids. Germline CDR1 reads SGHNT; CDR2 reads YENEEA. This CDR3 is CASSLAIFGQYNLPLHF. In nucleotides, the CDR3 is TGTGCCAGCAGCTTAGCAATTTTTGGACAGTATAATTTACCCCTCCACTTT.

On this clonotype: A much more abundant neighbour one base away suggests this may be a read error. The chain joins TRBV15 to TRBJ1-5, with D possibly being TRBD1 (5 bases). CDR1 is LNHNV, CDR2 YYDKDF, per germline (reference sequence). This CDR3 is built from 16 residues. In DNA, the CDR3 is TGTGTCACCAGCAGGGACGGTTCAGCGGGGAATCAGCCCCAGCATTTT. It is translated as CVTSRDGSAGNQPQHF.

The table lists this clonotype with many counts. The chain links TRBV27 to TRBJ2-7; D possibly corresponds to TRBD1 (7 bases). This CDR3 contains 13 residues. Germline-derived CDR1 and CDR2 are MNHEY and SMNVEV (reference sequence). Trimming cost V 6 bases and J 3 bases, with 12 bases left between them. This CDR3 is CASSGRQGYEQYF. DNA for the CDR3: TGTGCCAGCAGCGGGAGACAGGGCTACGAGCAGTACTTC.

Ten or more counts support this clonotype. V is TRBV4-1 and J is TRBJ1-2; 9 nucleotides align to TRBD1. The CDR3 covers 15 residues. CDR1 is MGHRA, CDR2 YSYEKL, per germline. The J segment lost 8 bases and the V segment lost 2 bases, leaving 9 bases of the junction unmatched. The CDR3 is CASSQLPGQGDGYTF. The CDR3 nucleotides read TGCGCCAGCAGCCAACTCCCGGGACAGGGCGACGGCTACACCTTC.

The V call is TRBV5-6, the J call TRBJ2-7, with 13 nucleotides matching TRBD2. This CDR3 region has 14 residues. Per germline, CDR1 SGHDT and CDR2 YYEEEE. Germline trimming cut 3 bases from V and 5 bases from J; bases unmatched to any gene: 2. The CDR3: CASSWTSGSHEQYF. DNA of the CDR3: TGTGCCAGCAGCTGGACTAGCGGGAGCCACGAGCAGTACTTC.

Comment on this clonotype: At one end the junction does not follow the germline gene, possibly because of a read error. The CDR3 DNA sequence: TGTGCCAGCAGCTTAGCAAGTCTGTGGGGGCCGATAAACACTGAAGCTTTCTTT. This codes for CASSLASLWGPINTEAFF. The chain carries TRBV12-3 or TRBV12-4 and TRBJ1-1, with D possibly being TRBD1 (6 bases). The CDR3 consists of 18 residues.

Of note for this clonotype: A much larger clone lies a single base off, so this may be a read error. V is TRBV5-5 and J is TRBJ1-4, with a possible D match to TRBD1 (5 bases). The CDR3 loop spans 15 amino acids. V lost 0 bases and J lost 12, with 18 bases in between. Looked up from germline, CDR1 is SGHKS and CDR2 is YYEKEE (reference sequence). The CDR3 region is CASSLDSGQYEELFF. CDR3 sequence (DNA): TGTGCCAGCAGCTTGGATTCAGGACAATACGAAGAACTGTTTTTT.

This clonotype was seen many times. The chain combines TRBV20-1 with TRBJ1-3; D remains unclear. In germline, CDR1 is DFQATT, CDR2 SNEGSKA (reference sequence). There are 15 residues in the CDR3. V lost 6 bases to trimming and J lost 2 bases, with 17 bases between them. CDR3 sequence: CSALPLLSPGNTIYF. CDR3 bases: TGCAGTGCCCTCCCGTTACTCTCCCCTGGAAACACCATATATTTT.

This clonotype has at least ten counts. The chain carries TRBV3-1 and TRBJ1-4, with 9 bases identical to TRBD1. CDR3 length: 15 amino acids. J lost 5 bases, V lost 4 bases, and 5 bases had no gene match. Germline V gene data show CDR1 as LGHDT and CDR2 as YNNKEL (reference sequence). CDR3 residues: CASSLDGTGNEKLFF. The CDR3 nucleotides are TGTGCCAGCAGCCTGGACGGGACAGGGAATGAAAAACTGTTTTTT.

The genes are TRBV5-1 and TRBJ2-3, with 11 bases identical to TRBD2. The CDR3 is 15 residues long. Trimming took 1 base from V and 4 from J; bases not matched to a gene: 2. The germline gives CDR1 SGHRS, CDR2 YFSETQ. This chain's CDR3 is CASSLTSGRPDTQYF. The CDR3 DNA reads as TGCGCCAGCAGCTTGACTAGCGGGAGACCAGATACGCAGTATTTT. The whole variable domain, filled in from reference TRBV5-1 and TRBJ2-3, reads KAGVTQTPRYLIKTRGQQVTLSCSPISGHRSVSWYQQTPGQGLQFLFEYFSETQRNKGNFPGRFSGRQFSNSRSEMNVSTLELGDSALYLCASSLTSGRPDTQYFGPGTRLTVL.

This clonotype has only a few counts. The chain links TRBV7-9 to TRBJ2-3; TRBD1 is a possible D gene (5 bases). The CDR3 runs to 13 residues. Germline lookup yields CDR1 SEHNR and CDR2 FQNEAQ (reference sequence). The V end lost 5 bases, the J end lost 6 bases, and 12 bases lay between the germline ends. CDR3 residues: CASSPLQGDTQYF. The DNA of the CDR3 is TGTGCCAGCAGCCCTCTCCAGGGTGATACGCAGTATTTT. The full variable domain, completed using reference TRBV7-9 and TRBJ2-3, is DTGVSQNPRHKITKRGQNVTFRCDPISEHNRLYWYRQTLGQGPEFLTYFQNEAQLEKSRLLSDRFSAERPKGSFSTLEIQRTEQGDSAMYLCASSPLQGDTQYFGPGTRLTVL.

In this sample, this clonotype turned up many times. The chain uses TRBV7-9 and TRBJ2-1, with D possibly TRBD2 on 7 matching bases. Trimming shortened V by 4 bases and J by 11 bases, and 12 bases separated the two germline ends. Germline V CDR1 and CDR2: SEHNR, FQNEAQ (reference sequence). The CDR3 runs 12 residues. The CDR3 sequence is CASSSEGGKQFF. The CDR3 nucleotides read TGTGCCAGCAGCTCAGAGGGGGGGAAGCAGTTCTTC.

Turning to this clonotype: Because it lacks the conserved phenylalanine or tryptophan at the end, this CDR3 is likely a read error. The rearrangement uses TRBV3-1 and TRBJ2-1, with D possibly being TRBD2 (7 bases). The CDR3 contains 15 residues. Trimming cost V 4 bases and J 0 bases, with 10 bases left between them. Looked up from germline, CDR1 is LGHDT and CDR2 is YNNKEL (reference sequence). CDR3 loop: CASSLGGLSYNEQFL. The DNA of the CDR3 is TGTGCCAGCAGCCTGGGGGGGCTCTCCTACAATGAGCAGTTCCTC.

About this clonotype itself: This may be a read error: a much more frequent sequence differs by one nucleotide. This chain links TRBV2 with TRBJ1-1; D is perhaps TRBD1 (6 bases). Trimming cost V 2 bases and J 10 bases, with 14 bases left between them. The CDR3 spans 13 residues. CDR1 is SNHLY and CDR2 is FYNNEI in the germline V gene. DNA for the CDR3: TGTGCCAGCAGTGAATTGGGGGGGGCGGGAGCTTTCTTT. Translating it yields CASSELGGAGAFF.

This clonotype was found a few times. The conserved phenylalanine or tryptophan is not found at the CDR3 terminus, so this likely reflects a read error. The chain uses TRBV5-8 and TRBJ2-7; 12 bases align to TRBD2. Losses at the gene ends were 4 bases for V and 2 bases for J; bases not matched to a gene: 7. CDR1 and CDR2 from the germline V gene are SGHTS and YDEGEE. The CDR3 runs to 16 residues. The CDR3 loop reads CASSMDPSGRAYEQYL. The CDR3 coding sequence is TGTGCCAGCAGCATGGACCCTAGCGGGAGGGCCTACGAGCAGTACCTC.

Details on this clonotype: A much larger clone lies a single base off, so this may be a read error. The rearrangement joins TRBV5-1 to TRBJ1-1; D unclear. Trimming shortened V by 0 bases and J by 0 bases, and 9 bases separated the two germline ends. Germline assignment: CDR1 SGHRS and CDR2 YFSETQ. The CDR3 sequence is 15 residues long. The CDR3 region is CASSLGSFMNTEAFF. DNA of the CDR3: TGCGCCAGCAGCTTGGGCAGTTTTATGAACACTGAAGCTTTCTTT.

Many counts were recorded for this clonotype. The CDR3 region is CASSFARGIQETQYF. CDR3 DNA: TGTGCCAGCAGTTTCGCTAGAGGGATCCAAGAGACCCAGTACTTC. The chain carries TRBV27 and TRBJ2-5; D perhaps matches TRBD2 (5 bases). Between the trimmed V and J ends, which lost 3 bases and 1 base, there was a span of 12 bases. The CDR3 is 15 amino acids. CDR1 and CDR2 (germline): MNHEY, SMNVEV (reference sequence).

The chain couples TRBV18 to TRBJ2-7; the D call may be TRBD1 or TRBD2 (5 bases each). Germline V CDR1 and CDR2: KGHSH, LQKENI. The CDR3 covers 16 residues. V was pared by 4 bases and J by 5 bases, with 21 bases between. CDR3: CASSLGTGTASDEQYF. DNA of the CDR3: TGTGCCAGCTCACTCGGGACCGGGACGGCTTCCGACGAGCAGTACTTC.

The V gene is TRBV30, the J gene TRBJ2-7; D perhaps matches TRBD1 (6 bases). Per the germline V gene, CDR1 is GTSNPN and CDR2 is SVGIG (reference sequence). This CDR3 has 12 residues. V dropped 1 base and J dropped 5 bases, with 9 bases sitting between them. The CDR3 reads CAWSGPGDEQYF. DNA of the CDR3: TGTGCCTGGAGTGGGCCAGGGGACGAGCAGTACTTC.

The sample holds one count of this clonotype. This may stem from a read error, because a much larger clone lies one nucleotide away. The chain carries TRBV20-1 and TRBJ1-5; 8 nucleotides match TRBD1. Unmatched junction bases numbered 12, after V lost 5 bases and J lost 9 bases. The germline CDR1 and CDR2 sequences are DFQATT and SNEGSKA (reference sequence). This CDR3 comprises 14 residues. CDR3 protein: CSASRPTGDRPQHF. The CDR3 nucleotides read TGCAGTGCTTCCCGCCCGACAGGGGATCGGCCCCAGCATTTT.

This clonotype was detected ten times or more. The J gene is TRBJ2-7, the V gene TRBV19; D could derive from TRBD1 or TRBD2 (5 bases each). Germline V CDR1 and CDR2: LNHDA, SQIVND (reference sequence). The CDR3 extends over 15 amino acids. Deletions cut 1 base from V and 1 base from J, with 11 bases between. The CDR3 region is CASSIVGAQSYEQYF. Here the CDR3 DNA reads TGTGCCAGTAGTATAGTCGGGGCCCAATCCTACGAGCAGTACTTC.